This TCR beta chain derives from a study of T-cell memory formation after mild COVID-19. Study in general: Each donor largely had its own TCR clusters.

TCRdb itself ran the 5' RACE reads through MiXCR, one entry per CDR3 protein. The sample holds about 600,000 distinct CDR3 sequences, approximately 21% seen once. General study points: Pre-infection memory showed some responding clones, and this suggested that cross-reactive memory joined. CM and EM subsets held most contracting CD4+ clones; EMRA held CD8+ ones. Among clones contracting day 15 to 85, CD4/CD8 was balanced, whereas later expanders leaned CD4+.

V lost 0 bases and J 5 bases, leaving 10 bases between the germline ends. Per germline, CDR1 MNHEY and CDR2 SVGAGI. The CDR3 has 14 residues. About this clonotype: Antigen: not known.

Specimen: PBMCs or a T cell subset sorted from them (not recorded which). The clonotype comes from an adult woman who had mild COVID-19 (a few samples of this study predate the infection). Cell type and time point are not known. The V and J genes are TRBV6-5 and TRBJ2-5; the D gene is possibly TRBD1 (5 bases). This chain's CDR3 is CASSYSSGKETQYF. Written as DNA, the CDR3 is TGTGCCAGCAGTTACTCATCAGGGAAGGAGACCCAGTACTTC.